The clone carrying this T cell receptor beta chain was detected a few times. Its antigen is unidentified. The CDR3 covers 14 residues. Germline CDR1 LNHNV, CDR2 YYDKDF (reference sequence). The V end lost 5 bases, the J end lost 0 bases, and 9 bases lay between the germline ends. These data are taken from a study of cytomegalovirus exposure and HLA in healthy donors. General study results and limits: Specificity for CMV antigens was confirmed in vitro for a few of the CMV-associated chains. Per published reports, the classifier diagnosed cytomegalovirus status with high specificity and sensitivity.

The protocol was immunoSEQ multiplex PCR, while the TCRdb copy is restricted to in-frame clones and leaves out a portion. The data contain 150,000 to 200,000 clones, 75% to 85% of them singletons. The gene calls are TRBV15 and TRBJ2-3; D is unclear. This receptor was obtained from a woman aged 30 to 39 in good health and CMV-seropositive. Source material: PBMCs. The CDR3 DNA reads TGTGCCACCAGCCCGGCGGTCAGCACAGATACGCAGTATTTT. Its protein is CATSPAVSTDTQYF.